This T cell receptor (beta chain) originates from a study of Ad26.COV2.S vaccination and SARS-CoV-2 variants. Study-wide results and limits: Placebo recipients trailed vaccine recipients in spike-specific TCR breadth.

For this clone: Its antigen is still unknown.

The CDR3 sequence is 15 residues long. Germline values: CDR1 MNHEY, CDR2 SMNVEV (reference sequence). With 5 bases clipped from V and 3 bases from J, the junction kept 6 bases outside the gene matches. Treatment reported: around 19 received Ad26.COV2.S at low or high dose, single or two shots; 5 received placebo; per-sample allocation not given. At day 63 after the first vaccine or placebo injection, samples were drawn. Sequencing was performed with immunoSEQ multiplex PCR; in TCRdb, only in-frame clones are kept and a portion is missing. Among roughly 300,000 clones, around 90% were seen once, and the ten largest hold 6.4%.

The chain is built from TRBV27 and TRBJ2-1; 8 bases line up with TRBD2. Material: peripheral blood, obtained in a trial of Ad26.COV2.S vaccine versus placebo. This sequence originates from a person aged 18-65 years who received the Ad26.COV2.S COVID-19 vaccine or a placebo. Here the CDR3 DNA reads TGTGCCAGCAGTCCCCTAAGCGGGGGCTACAATGAGCAGTTCTTC. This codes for CASSPLSGGYNEQFF.